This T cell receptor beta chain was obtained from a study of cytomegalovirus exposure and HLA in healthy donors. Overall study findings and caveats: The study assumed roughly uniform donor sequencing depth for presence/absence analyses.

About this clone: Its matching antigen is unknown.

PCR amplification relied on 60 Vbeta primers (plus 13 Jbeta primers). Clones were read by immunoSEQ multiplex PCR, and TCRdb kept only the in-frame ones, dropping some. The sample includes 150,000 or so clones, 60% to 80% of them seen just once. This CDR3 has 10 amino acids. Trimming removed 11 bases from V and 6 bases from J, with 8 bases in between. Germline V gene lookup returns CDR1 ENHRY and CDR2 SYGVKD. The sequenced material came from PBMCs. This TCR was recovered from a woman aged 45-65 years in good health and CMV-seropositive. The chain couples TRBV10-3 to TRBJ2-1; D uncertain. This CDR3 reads CAAGSNEQFF. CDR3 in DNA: TGTGCCGCAGGTAGCAATGAGCAGTTCTTC.